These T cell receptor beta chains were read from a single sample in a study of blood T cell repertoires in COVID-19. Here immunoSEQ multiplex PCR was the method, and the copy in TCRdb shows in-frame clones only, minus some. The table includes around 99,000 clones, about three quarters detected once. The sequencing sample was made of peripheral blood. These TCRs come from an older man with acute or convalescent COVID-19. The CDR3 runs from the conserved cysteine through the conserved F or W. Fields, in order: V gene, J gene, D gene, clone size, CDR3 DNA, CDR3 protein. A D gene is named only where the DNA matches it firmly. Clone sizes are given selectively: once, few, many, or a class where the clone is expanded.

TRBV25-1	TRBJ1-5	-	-	TGTGCCAGCAGTGAATATAAGGAGTCGCGGGAAGGGACCTGGCCCCAGCATTTT	CASSEYKESREGTWPQHF
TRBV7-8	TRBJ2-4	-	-	TGTGCCAGCAGCCCAACGGGACTAAACATTCAGTACTTC	CASSPTGLNIQYF
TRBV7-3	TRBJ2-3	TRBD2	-	TGTGCCAGCAGCTTAACCCCTCAGGGCGGGGGAGGAGATACGCAGTATTTT	CASSLTPQGGGGDTQYF
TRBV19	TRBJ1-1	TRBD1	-	TGTGCCAGTAGTCGCCCGGACAGGGTTAACACTGAAGCTTTCTTT	CASSRPDRVNTEAFF
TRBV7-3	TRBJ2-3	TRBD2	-	TGTGCCAGCAGCTTAGCCCCCCCCGGTAGCGGGGGGACAGATACGCAGTATTTT	CASSLAPPGSGGTDTQYF
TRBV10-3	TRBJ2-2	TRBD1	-	TGTGCCATCAGTGATCGGGACAGGGAGAACACCGGGGAGCTGTTTTTT	CAISDRDRENTGELFF
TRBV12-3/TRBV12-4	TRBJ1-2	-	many	TGTGCCAGCAGTTTGACAGCCTATGGCTACACCTTC	CASSLTAYGYTF
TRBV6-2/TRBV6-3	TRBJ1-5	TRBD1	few	TGTGCCAGCAGTTACTCCCCGGACAGGGGGATAAGCAATCAGCCCCAGCATTTT	CASSYSPDRGISNQPQHF
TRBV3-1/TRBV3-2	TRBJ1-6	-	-	TGTGCCAGCAGCCAAAAGGTGACAGAGTATAATTCACCCCTCCACTTT	CASSQKVTEYNSPLHF
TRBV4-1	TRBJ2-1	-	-	TGCGCCAGCAGCCAAGACCGCCAGGGGCCCTACAATGAGCAGTTCTTC	CASSQDRQGPYNEQFF
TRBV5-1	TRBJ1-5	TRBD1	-	TGCGCCAGCAGCTTGCTGGGGACAGGTGATAGCAATCAGCCCCAGCATTTT	CASSLLGTGDSNQPQHF
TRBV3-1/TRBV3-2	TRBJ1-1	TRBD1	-	TGTGCCAGCAGCACGCCCCTAGGTACAGGGGAAACGTGGGCTTTCTTT	CASSTPLGTGETWAFF
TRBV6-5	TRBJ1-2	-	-	TGTGCCAGCAGCTCAGATCGCGGGGCCCCCTATGGCTACACCTTC	CASSSDRGAPYGYTF
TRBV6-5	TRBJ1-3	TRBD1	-	TGTGCCAGCAGGGCGACAGGGCATGGTGGAAACACCATATATTTT	CASRATGHGGNTIYF
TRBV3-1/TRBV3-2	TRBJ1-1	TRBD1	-	TGTGCCAGCAGCCAAGTGAGAAGGGGGCCATCGAGAAACACTGAAGCTTTCTTT	CASSQVRRGPSRNTEAFF
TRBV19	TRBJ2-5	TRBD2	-	TGTGCCACCAAGGGGGGACTAGCGGGCTTCCAAGAGACCCAGTACTTC	CATKGGLAGFQETQYF
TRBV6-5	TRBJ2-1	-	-	TGTGCCAGCAGGGCGACAGAGAGCTCCTACAATGAGCAGTTCTTC	CASRATESSYNEQFF
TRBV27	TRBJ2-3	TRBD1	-	TGTGCCAGCAGTTGGACAGGGGGCCACACAGATACGCAGTATTTT	CASSWTGGHTDTQYF
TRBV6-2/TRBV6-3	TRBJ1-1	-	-	TGTGCCAGCAGTTACTCGGGAGGTGGAACTGAAGCTTTCTTT	CASSYSGGGTEAFF
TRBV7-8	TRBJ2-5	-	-	TGTGCCAGCGCGCAGGGGGAGGAGGAGACCCAGTACTTC	CASAQGEEETQYF
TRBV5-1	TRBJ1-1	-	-	TGCGCCAGCAGCTTGGGACAGCAGAACACTGAAGCTTTCTTT	CASSLGQQNTEAFF
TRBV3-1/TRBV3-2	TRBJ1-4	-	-	TGTGCCAGCAGCCAAGACACAGGGCGGATTAATGAAAAACTGTTTTTT	CASSQDTGRINEKLFF
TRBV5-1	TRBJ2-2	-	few	TGCGCCAGCAGCGGGGCAGGGGTGAACACCGGGGAGCTGTTTTTT	CASSGAGVNTGELFF
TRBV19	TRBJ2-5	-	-	TGTGCCAGTAGTATAGGGGGGGTTGGGACCCAGTACTTC	CASSIGGVGTQYF
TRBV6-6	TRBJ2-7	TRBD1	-	TGTGCCAGCAGTTCGGCAGGGGGCTTGGGCACCTACGAGCAGTACTTC	CASSSAGGLGTYEQYF
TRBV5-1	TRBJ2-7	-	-	TGCGCCAGCAGCTTGGTGGGTGGGGGCCTAACGGAGGAGCAGTACTTC	CASSLVGGGLTEEQYF
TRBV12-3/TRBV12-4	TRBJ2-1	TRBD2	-	TGTGCCAGCAGGTCTGGGGGGGGGAATGAGCAGTTCTTC	CASRSGGGNEQFF
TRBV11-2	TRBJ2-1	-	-	TGTGCCAGCAGCGAGAGGGCGGAATACAATGAGCAGTTCTTC	CASSERAEYNEQFF
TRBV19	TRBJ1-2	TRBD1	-	TGTGCCAGTAGTGGGTCGACAGGGGGCTACTATGGCTACACCTTC	CASSGSTGGYYGYTF
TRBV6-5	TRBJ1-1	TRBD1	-	TGTGCCAGCAGTAAGGGACAGGGGGCGAACACTGAAGCTTTCTTT	CASSKGQGANTEAFF
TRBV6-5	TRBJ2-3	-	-	TGTGCCAGCAGTTACTCCGGGGGAGATACGCAGTATTTT	CASSYSGGDTQYF
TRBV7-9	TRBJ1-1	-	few	TGTGCCAGCAGCCCGACGACAGGGAACACTGAAGCTTTCTTT	CASSPTTGNTEAFF
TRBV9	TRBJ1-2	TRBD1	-	TGTGCCAGCAGCACCCGGACAGGGGCTAACTATGGCTACACCTTC	CASSTRTGANYGYTF
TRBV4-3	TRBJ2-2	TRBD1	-	TGCGCCAGCAGCCAGAACAGGGGTCCCGGGGAGCTGTTTTTT	CASSQNRGPGELFF
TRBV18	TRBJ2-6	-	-	TGTGCCAGCTCACCATCGCGGTCTGGGGCCAACGTCCTGACTTTC	CASSPSRSGANVLTF